Presented here are 17 T cell receptor beta chains from one specimen sequenced in a study of blood T cell repertoires in COVID-19. The table came from immunoSEQ multiplex PCR; TCRdb's copy has only in-frame clones and leaves some out. The table has 76,000 or so clones, 91% seen once. Material: peripheral blood. The source is a human donor in a cohort sampled during active COVID-19.

The chain couples TRBV11-3 to TRBJ2-3; TRBD1 aligns across 8 bases. Germline values: CDR1 SGHNT, CDR2 YENEEA. CDR3 length equals 15 residues. V lost 1 base and J lost 6; bases outside the gene matches: 6. The CDR3 coding sequence is TGTGCCAGCAGCTTAGCCGGGACAGGTCAGGATACGCAGTATTTT. Translated, it gives CASSLAGTGQDTQYF.

The J gene is TRBJ1-2, the V gene TRBV19, with TRBD1 as a possible D gene (6 bases). The CDR3 contains 12 residues. The germline V and J ends were trimmed by 5 bases and 4 bases, with 8 bases remaining between them. The germline V gene encodes CDR1 LNHDA and CDR2 SQIVND (reference sequence). In nucleotides, the CDR3 is TGTGCCAGTAGTTCGACAGGCTATGGCTACACCTTC. Translated, it gives CASSSTGYGYTF.

V is TRBV29-1 and J is TRBJ1-1, with D maybe TRBD1 (6 bases). The V end was cut by 6 bases, the J end by 1 base, with 12 bases between. This CDR3 has 13 residues. Per the germline V gene, CDR1 is SQVTM and CDR2 is ANQGSEA. The CDR3 loop is CSVQGQQNTEAFF. In DNA form, the CDR3 reads TGCAGCGTGCAAGGACAGCAGAACACTGAAGCTTTCTTT.

V and J are TRBV7-2 and TRBJ2-7; TRBD1 aligns across 8 bases. Germline V gene sequence: CDR1 SGHTA, CDR2 FQGNSA. Trimming cost V 3 bases and J 2 bases; bases outside gene matches: 3. This CDR3 has 14 residues. CDR3 sequence reads: CASSFGQGTYEQYF. DNA for the CDR3: TGTGCCAGCAGCTTCGGACAGGGAACCTACGAGCAGTACTTC. The full variable domain, with the rest looked up from reference TRBV7-2 and TRBJ2-7, is GAGVSQSPSNKVTEKGKDVELRCDPISGHTALYWYRQSLGQGLEFLIYFQGNSAPDKSGLPSDRFSAERTGGSVSTLTIQRTQQEDSAVYLCASSFGQGTYEQYFGPGTRLTVT.

The chain couples TRBV6-2 or TRBV6-3 to TRBJ2-7; D uncertain. This CDR3 spans 14 amino acids. Trimming removed 0 bases at V and 2 bases at J, with 8 bases between. The germline CDR1 and CDR2 sequences are MNHEY and SVGEGT. The CDR3 DNA reads as TGTGCCAGCAGTTACTCGTTAAGCCCCTACGAGCAGTACTTC. Translated, it gives CASSYSLSPYEQYF.

This sequence joins TRBV6-5 and TRBJ2-5, with D possibly TRBD2 on 7 matching bases. V was cut by 8 bases and J by 1 base, with 17 bases left in between. CDR3 size: 15 residues. CDR1 and CDR2 (germline): MNHEY, SVGAGI. Here the CDR3 DNA reads TGTGCCAGCGGGAGGGGGGCGGTGGGCCAAGAGACCCAGTACTTC. Residues: CASGRGAVGQETQYF.

CDR3 bases: TGTGCCAGCAGTGAAGGTCGGAGCGGGGGGGCGCCTCTCGAGCAGTACTTC. It codes for CASSEGRSGGAPLEQYF. The chain has TRBV2 and TRBJ2-7; 10 positions match TRBD2. Per germline, CDR1 SNHLY and CDR2 FYNNEI. Trimming cost V 1 base and J 6 bases; bases outside gene matches: 12. This CDR3 has 17 amino acids.

This chain links TRBV5-1 with TRBJ1-6; 11 nucleotides agree with TRBD1. The CDR3 extends over 16 amino acids. Germline loops: CDR1 SGHRS, CDR2 YFSETQ. Trimming cost V 4 bases and J 2 bases; bases outside gene matches: 2. CDR3 region: CASSGGQGAYNSPLHF. The CDR3 region has the DNA TGCGCCAGCAGCGGGGGACAGGGGGCCTATAATTCACCCCTCCACTTT.

The rearrangement uses TRBV18 and TRBJ2-7; 7 positions agree with TRBD1. V lost 4 bases, J lost 0 bases, and 0 bases stayed unmatched. CDR1 KGHSH and CDR2 LQKENI come from the germline V gene. This CDR3 contains 13 residues. CDR3 protein: CASSRQGSYEQYF. CDR3 bases: TGTGCCAGCTCACGACAGGGCTCCTACGAGCAGTACTTC.

V and J are TRBV6-4 and TRBJ2-1, with D maybe TRBD2 (6 bases). CDR1 is MRHNA and CDR2 is SNTAGT in the germline V gene. CDR3 length: 12 residues. Trimming shortened V by 4 bases and J by 10 bases, and 11 bases separated the two germline ends. The CDR3 sequence: CASSVVGGEQFF. Written as DNA, the CDR3 is TGTGCCAGCAGTGTAGTGGGAGGCGAGCAGTTCTTC.

The gene calls are TRBV9 and TRBJ2-7, with TRBD2 matching 9 bases. This CDR3 has 15 residues. The germline V gene has CDR1 SGDLS and CDR2 YYNGEE. After removal of 5 bases from V and 1 base from J, the junction contained 7 bases not matched to a gene. The CDR3 DNA is TGTGCCAGCAGTCCCGGCGGGGGGGCTTCCTACGAGCAGTACTTC. Its translation: CASSPGGGASYEQYF. The entire variable domain, with the rest obtained from reference TRBV9 and TRBJ2-7, is as follows: DSGVTQTPKHLITATGQRVTLRCSPRSGDLSVYWYQQSLDQGLQFLIQYYNGEERAKGNILERFSAQQFPDLHSELNLSSLELGDSALYFCASSPGGGASYEQYFGPGTRLTVT.

This chain uses TRBV7-9 with TRBJ1-1; TRBD1 agrees at 8 bases. Germline lookup yields CDR1 SEHNR and CDR2 FQNEAQ (reference sequence). The length of the CDR3 is 15 residues. The V and J ends lost 5 bases and 7 bases, in that order; junction bases with no gene match: 12. The CDR3 nucleotides are TGTGCCAGCAGCCCGTTCCCGGGACAGGCCCTTGAAGCTTTCTTT. Translated: CASSPFPGQALEAFF. The full variable domain, with the rest looked up from reference TRBV7-9 and TRBJ1-1, is DTGVSQNPRHKITKRGQNVTFRCDPISEHNRLYWYRQTLGQGPEFLTYFQNEAQLEKSRLLSDRFSAERPKGSFSTLEIQRTEQGDSAMYLCASSPFPGQALEAFFGQGTRLTVV.

The rearrangement joins TRBV12-3 or TRBV12-4 to TRBJ2-1, with TRBD1 as a possible D gene (5 bases). Trimming cost V 3 bases and J 5 bases, with 8 bases left between them. The CDR3 totals 13 residues. The CDR3 DNA follows: TGTGCCAGCAGTTTGGCGGACAACAATGAGCAGTTCTTC. Its translation: CASSLADNNEQFF.

The chain is built from TRBV6-6 and TRBJ2-2; weak D call: TRBD1 (5 bases). V shed 4 bases and J shed 7 bases, with 7 bases lying between them. CDR1 is MNHNY, CDR2 SVGAGI, per germline (reference sequence). CDR3 length: 12 residues. Here the CDR3 reads CASSSRDGELFF. CDR3 in DNA: TGTGCCAGCAGTTCCAGGGACGGGGAGCTGTTTTTT.

The genes are TRBV5-1 and TRBJ2-7; D gene unclear. V was clipped by 1 base and J by 3 bases, with 14 bases between them. The CDR3 has 15 amino acids. Germline V lookup: CDR1 SGHRS, CDR2 YFSETQ. The CDR3 spells CASSLLGRVGYEQYF. The CDR3 coding sequence is TGCGCCAGCAGCTTGTTGGGCAGAGTTGGCTACGAGCAGTACTTC.

The J gene is TRBJ2-7, the V gene TRBV30; the D gene is possibly TRBD1 (5 bases). V was clipped by 1 base and J by 12 bases, with 10 bases between them. Germline CDR1 is GTSNPN and CDR2 is SVGIG (reference sequence). This CDR3 has 10 amino acids. The chain's CDR3 is CAWSGPGLYF. Written as DNA, the CDR3 is TGTGCCTGGAGTGGCCCAGGGCTGTACTTC.

This clone showed up just a few times. V and J are TRBV7-9 and TRBJ2-7; 8 nucleotides line up with TRBD2. The CDR3 totals 15 residues. Trimming removed 2 bases from V and 5 bases from J; junction bases left unmatched: 8. The germline CDR1 and CDR2 sequences are SEHNR and FQNEAQ (reference sequence). The CDR3 DNA reads as TGTGCCAGCAGCTTATTCGGGGGGGAGGTGAACGAGCAGTACTTC. It codes for CASSLFGGEVNEQYF.